The 13 T cell receptor beta chains listed next were all sequenced from one sample in a study of blood T cell repertoires in COVID-19. Libraries were prepared by immunoSEQ multiplex PCR; TCRdb keeps only in-frame clonotypes and omits some of them. The sample yields 220,000 or so clones, 84% seen once. Source material: PBMCs or T cells enriched from blood (not recorded which). Receptors were obtained from a woman aged 40 to 50 who had recovered from COVID-19.

V gene TRBV30 combines with J gene TRBJ1-6; no reliable D call. The CDR3 contains 14 residues. The germline V and J ends were trimmed by 2 bases and 9 bases, with 14 bases remaining between them. Germline CDR1 reads GTSNPN; CDR2 reads SVGIG (reference sequence). The CDR3 protein is CAWSLGREASPLHF. In nucleotides, the CDR3 is TGTGCCTGGAGTTTAGGGAGAGAAGCTTCACCCCTCCACTTT.

This chain connects TRBV5-8 to TRBJ1-2; TRBD1 matches 9 bases. After removal of 3 bases from V and 6 bases from J, the junction contained 9 bases not matched to a gene. Germline values: CDR1 SGHTS, CDR2 YDEGEE. The CDR3 has 15 residues. The CDR3 nucleotides are TGTGCCAGCAGCTGGGGGGACAGGGTTCCCGATGGCTACACCTTC. Amino acids: CASSWGDRVPDGYTF. Supplemented by reference TRBV5-8 and TRBJ1-2, the full variable domain reads EAGVTQSPTHLIKTRGQQATLRCSPISGHTSVYWYQQALGLGLQFLLWYDEGEERNRGNFPPRFSGRQFPNYSSELNVNALELEDSALYLCASSWGDRVPDGYTFGSGTRLTVV.

This chain joins TRBV7-2 and TRBJ2-2, with a possible D match to TRBD1 (6 bases). This CDR3 has 15 amino acids. Germline CDR1 and CDR2: SGHTA and FQGNSA. V gave up 5 bases and J gave up 4 bases, with 14 bases separating them. CDR3 amino acids: CASSPWGLPTGELFF. Here the CDR3 DNA reads TGTGCCAGCAGCCCGTGGGGGCTCCCCACCGGGGAGCTGTTTTTT. Supplemented by reference TRBV7-2 and TRBJ2-2, the full variable domain reads GAGVSQSPSNKVTEKGKDVELRCDPISGHTALYWYRQSLGQGLEFLIYFQGNSAPDKSGLPSDRFSAERTGGSVSTLTIQRTQQEDSAVYLCASSPWGLPTGELFFGEGSRLTVL.

This sequence joins TRBV9 and TRBJ2-3; 7 bases are shared with TRBD2. J was trimmed by 2 bases and V by 6 bases; bases with no gene match: 9. This CDR3 is 15 amino acids long. Germline assignment: CDR1 SGDLS and CDR2 YYNGEE. The CDR3 coding sequence is TGTGCCAGCACCAGCTCGGGGAGGGACACAGATACGCAGTATTTT. The encoded protein is CASTSSGRDTDTQYF.

The chain joins TRBV2 to TRBJ2-3, with D possibly TRBD2 on 6 matching bases. Trimming removed 5 bases at V and 0 bases at J, with 15 bases between. Germline V lookup: CDR1 SNHLY, CDR2 FYNNEI. This CDR3 has 16 amino acids. The CDR3 loop reads CASSSYSGTSTDTQYF. The DNA for the CDR3 is TGTGCCAGCAGTTCTTACTCGGGGACTAGCACAGATACGCAGTATTTT.

Only one count was recorded for this clone. This chain joins TRBV28 and TRBJ1-4; 7 positions agree with TRBD1. The CDR3 length is 16 residues. Germline V gene sequence: CDR1 MDHEN, CDR2 SYDVKM. V gave up 3 bases and J gave up 3 bases; unmatched junction bases: 7. CDR3 protein: CASSFLGGQPNEKLFF. The CDR3 DNA reads TGTGCCAGCAGTTTCCTAGGGGGACAGCCTAATGAAAAACTGTTTTTT.

The chain links TRBV29-1 to TRBJ2-1; 7 bases line up with TRBD2. Germline V CDR1 and CDR2: SQVTM, ANQGSEA. This CDR3 region has 12 residues. The chain's CDR3 is CSGGSSYNEQFF. The CDR3 bases are TGCAGTGGCGGGAGCTCCTACAATGAGCAGTTCTTC.

This clone was found a few times. V gene TRBV5-1 combines with J gene TRBJ1-2; D not resolved. Germline V gives CDR1 SGHRS, CDR2 YFSETQ. This CDR3 is built from 16 residues. The V gene lost 3 bases and the J gene lost 4 bases, with 19 bases spanning the gap. CDR3: CASSSFGSDGSYGYTF. CDR3 sequence (DNA): TGCGCCAGCAGCTCCTTCGGGTCGGACGGGAGCTATGGCTACACCTTC.

The genes are TRBV5-4 and TRBJ2-3; a possible D gene is TRBD2 (6 bases). This CDR3 has 15 amino acids. Germline V gene sequence: CDR1 SGHNT, CDR2 YYREEE (reference sequence). V dropped 2 bases and J dropped 1 base, with 11 bases sitting between them. The DNA of the CDR3 is TGTGCCAGCAGCTTCGGGGGAGGCGGCACAGATACGCAGTATTTT. This translates into CASSFGGGGTDTQYF.

The chain carries TRBV5-5 and TRBJ1-1; 7 bases align to TRBD1. J gave up 6 bases and V 4 bases, and 9 bases lay outside the gene matches. CDR1 SGHKS and CDR2 YYEKEE come from the germline V gene (reference sequence). The CDR3 spans 14 residues. In DNA form, the CDR3 reads TGTGCCAGCAGCCATTGGGACAGTGGGGCTGAAGCTTTCTTT. Its translation: CASSHWDSGAEAFF.

In DNA form, the CDR3 reads TGTGCCAGCAGCTTAGGACAGGGGTTAGGCTATGGCTACACCTTC. Protein: CASSLGQGLGYGYTF. The chain is built from TRBV7-2 and TRBJ1-2; 8 bases are a match to TRBD1. This CDR3 has 15 residues. Per germline, CDR1 SGHTA and CDR2 FQGNSA. J was trimmed by 4 bases and V by 1 base; bases with no gene match: 5.

This clone was seen once. This rearrangement joins TRBV29-1 to TRBJ2-1, with D possibly being TRBD2 (6 bases). Germline V gives CDR1 SQVTM, CDR2 ANQGSEA. The CDR3 has 15 residues. V gave up 6 bases and J gave up 0 bases, with 15 bases separating them. CDR3 loop: CSVDSGSSSYNEQFF. The CDR3 nucleotides read TGCAGCGTCGATAGCGGAAGTAGCTCCTACAATGAGCAGTTCTTC.

CDR3 region: CASSLVGLARNPYNEQFF. CDR3 DNA: TGTGCCAGCAGCTTAGTCGGGCTAGCGAGAAATCCCTACAATGAGCAGTTCTTC. The J gene is TRBJ2-1, the V gene TRBV7-2; D might be TRBD2 (6 bases). The ends were cut back, 1 base at V and 2 bases at J, with 18 bases in the middle. CDR1 is SGHTA, CDR2 FQGNSA, per germline. CDR3 length: 18 amino acids.